Detailed here is one TCR beta chain. Its antigen is currently not known. Per-base qualities were not stored, and no clone one base away is much larger. The immunoSEQ Assay, a bias-controlled multiplex PCR, was used to amplify TCRbeta CDR3 regions from genomic DNA. The original pipeline was this. Nucleated cell counts per sample were estimated from amplification of reference gene primers within the assay. To quantify the absolute abundance of each unique TCRbeta CDR3 rearrangement, sequence reads were collapsed and filtered. Productive Simpson clonality was computed per sample as the square root of Simpson's diversity index over productive rearrangements. TCRdb took over this immuneACCESS table, retaining in-frame rearrangements with V and J assigned. Such tables are incomplete; in checked studies, under half of the missing clones stem from an unresolved V gene, and the remainder is unexplained. V and J calls and clone size are those listed in that table; D and trimming were worked out from the DNA. This sample is represented by under 200,000 clones; roughly 85% of them were singletons. Around a fifth of the sample is taken by the ten largest.

The data originate from a study of blood T cell repertoires in COVID-19 (dated by TCRdb to the early 2020s). As for the study more broadly: Collaborator samples came from the United States, Italy and Spain and covered acute and convalescent phases of COVID-19. The sample metadata nearly always contained a de-identified subject ID, COVID-19 status, age in years and sex. Where available, HLA class I and class II types were taken from metadata supplied by the sample provider and were not determined by assay-based typing. The dataset comprised deeply sampled blood TCRbeta repertoires from subjects exposed to, actively infected with, or recovered from COVID-19. The samples were drawn from the first 160 participants of the ongoing ImmuneRACE study and from 1,254 subjects provided by 6 global collaborators. The repertoires were released in a freely available public database meant as a resource for research on the immune response to SARS-CoV-2. The prospective study material was composed of cDNA or gDNA derived from T cells, B-cell-depleted T cells, or PBMCs.

Study-wide conclusions, independent of this receptor: How much clinical and demographic metadata was included differed by source and by participant, and the metadata was provided uncurated.

From the cysteine up to the phenylalanine, the CDR3 has a length of 16 residues. Of all the DNA, just the CDR3 is kept, 48 bases in frame from base 1. The collaborating institutions used their own protocols to collect whole blood in K2EDTA tubes. For TCRbeta analysis, collaborator samples were shipped as frozen whole blood, as isolated PBMCs, or as DNA extracted from either sample type. The chain uses TRBV21-1 and TRBJ2-7; the table's D call, TRBD1, was not checked against the DNA. TRBV21-1 has pseudogene status. This clonotype originated in a man in his 60s with active or convalescent COVID-19. Material: peripheral blood. The DNA reads TGTGCCAGCAGGAACCGGGACAGGGGCCTCCTTTTTGGGCAGTACTTC. This codes for CASRNRDRGLLFGQYF.